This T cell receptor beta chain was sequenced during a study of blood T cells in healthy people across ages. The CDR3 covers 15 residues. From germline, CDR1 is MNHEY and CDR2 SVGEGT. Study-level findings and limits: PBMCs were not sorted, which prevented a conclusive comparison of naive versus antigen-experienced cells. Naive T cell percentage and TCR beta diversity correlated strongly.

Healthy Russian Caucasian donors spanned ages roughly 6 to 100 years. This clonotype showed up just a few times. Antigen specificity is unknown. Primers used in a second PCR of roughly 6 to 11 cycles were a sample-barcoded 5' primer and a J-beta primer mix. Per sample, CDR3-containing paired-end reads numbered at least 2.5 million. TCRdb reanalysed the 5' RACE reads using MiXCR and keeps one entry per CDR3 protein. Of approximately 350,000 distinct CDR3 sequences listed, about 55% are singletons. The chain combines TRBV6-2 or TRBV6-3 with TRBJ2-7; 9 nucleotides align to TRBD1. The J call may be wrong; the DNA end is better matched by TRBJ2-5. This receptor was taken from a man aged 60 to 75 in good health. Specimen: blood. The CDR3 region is CASRSFGTGKETQYF. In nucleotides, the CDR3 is TGTGCCAGCAGATCTTTCGGGACAGGGAAGGAGACCCAGTACTTC.